The next 8 T cell receptor beta chains were all read from a single sample in a study of cytomegalovirus exposure and HLA in healthy donors. This PCR relied on a set of 60 Vbeta primers and 13 Jbeta primers. Sequenced by immunoSEQ multiplex PCR; TCRdb stores in-frame clones only, minus some. The table lists about 150,000 clones, approximately 79% of them singletons. Sequenced: PBMCs. Every receptor here comes from a man aged 45-65 years in good health and CMV-seropositive.

The V call is TRBV18, the J call TRBJ2-7; D might be TRBD1 (6 bases). The CDR3 sequence is 15 residues long. With 1 base removed from V and 3 bases from J, the gap between germline ends came to 13 bases. Germline V gene lookup returns CDR1 KGHSH and CDR2 LQKENI. For the CDR3, the DNA is TGTGCCAGCTCACCACGGGCAGGGGAAGTCTACGAGCAGTACTTC. This codes for CASSPRAGEVYEQYF.

The chain joins TRBV2 to TRBJ2-1; 10 nucleotides line up with TRBD1. The CDR3 sequence is 13 residues long. Germline loops: CDR1 SNHLY, CDR2 FYNNEI. CDR3 sequence reads: CAGGQGQSNEQFF. The CDR3 DNA reads TGTGCAGGGGGACAGGGGCAAAGCAATGAGCAGTTCTTC.

The chain uses TRBV13 and TRBJ2-3; TRBD1 aligns across 8 bases. Looked up from germline, CDR1 is PRHDT and CDR2 is FYEKMQ (reference sequence). The CDR3 sequence is 16 residues long. J was trimmed by 1 base and V by 6 bases; bases with no gene match: 9. CDR3 sequence (DNA): TGTGCCAGCAGTTTGAGGACAGGGTTGGGCACAGATACGCAGTATTTT. Its translation is CASSLRTGLGTDTQYF.

The V and J genes are TRBV4-2 and TRBJ1-5, with TRBD1 matching 8 bases. The CDR3 has 15 amino acids. Germline V CDR1 and CDR2: LGHNA, YNFKEQ. The V gene end was trimmed by 2 bases and the J gene end by 1 base; junction bases not matched to a gene: 1. The CDR3 loop reads CASSQRTGSNQPQHF. In nucleotides, the CDR3 is TGTGCCAGCAGCCAACGGACAGGGAGCAATCAGCCCCAGCATTTT.

This chain uses TRBV19 with TRBJ2-4, with D maybe TRBD1 (6 bases). Germline-derived CDR1 and CDR2 are LNHDA and SQIVND (reference sequence). V lost 5 bases to trimming and J lost 0 bases, with 11 bases between them. The CDR3 sequence is 15 residues long. CDR3 region: CASSWKGVAKNIQYF. CDR3 nucleotides: TGTGCCAGTAGTTGGAAGGGGGTAGCCAAAAACATTCAGTACTTC. Full variable domain (rest looked up from reference TRBV19 and TRBJ2-4): DGGITQSPKYLFRKEGQNVTLSCEQNLNHDAMYWYRQDPGQGLRLIYYSQIVNDFQKGDIAEGYSVSREKKESFPLTVTSAQKNPTAFYLCASSWKGVAKNIQYFGAGTRLSVL.

The chain combines TRBV6-5 with TRBJ2-1; TRBD2 aligns across 9 bases. V lost 8 bases to trimming and J lost 7 bases; unmatched junction nucleotides: 9. Germline V CDR1 and CDR2: MNHEY, SVGAGI. This CDR3 spans 14 amino acids. The DNA of the CDR3 is TGTGCCAGCGGGCGGGAGGGAGGGCGGAATGAGCAGTTCTTC. Its translation is CASGREGGRNEQFF.

This rearrangement joins TRBV4-2 to TRBJ2-4; 7 bases fit TRBD2. Germline assignment: CDR1 LGHNA and CDR2 YNFKEQ. V lost 2 bases, J lost 0 bases, and 10 bases stayed unmatched. The CDR3 has 18 amino acids. CDR3 amino acids: CASSQFGSGSVAKNIQYF. The CDR3 coding sequence is TGTGCCAGCAGCCAATTTGGTAGCGGGTCGGTAGCCAAAAACATTCAGTACTTC.

The V call is TRBV13, the J call TRBJ2-2; 7 bases fit TRBD1. Germline values: CDR1 PRHDT, CDR2 FYEKMQ (reference sequence). The junction had 2 bases not matched to a gene; V was cut back by 0 bases and J by 7 bases. The CDR3 is 14 amino acids. The chain's CDR3 is CASSLGRGNGELFF. As DNA, the CDR3 is TGTGCCAGCAGCTTAGGCAGGGGGAACGGGGAGCTGTTTTTT.